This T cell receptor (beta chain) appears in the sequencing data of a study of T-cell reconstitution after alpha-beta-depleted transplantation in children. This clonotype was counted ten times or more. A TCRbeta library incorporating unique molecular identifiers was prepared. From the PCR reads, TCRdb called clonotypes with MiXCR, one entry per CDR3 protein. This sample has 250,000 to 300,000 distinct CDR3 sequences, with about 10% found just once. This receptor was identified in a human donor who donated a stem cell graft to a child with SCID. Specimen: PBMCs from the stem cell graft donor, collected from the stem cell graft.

In DNA, the CDR3 is TGTGCCAGCAGCGTAGAGGCAGCGTTGAACACTGAAGCTTTCTTT. Translation gives CASSVEAALNTEAFF. The rearrangement uses TRBV9 and TRBJ1-1; D remains unclear. Germline CDR1 is SGDLS and CDR2 is YYNGEE. Trimming took 0 bases from V and 0 from J, leaving 9 bases between them. The CDR3 covers 15 residues.